These T cell receptor beta chains were read from a single sample in a study of T-cell reconstitution after alpha-beta-depleted transplantation in children. TCRdb re-derived calls from the PCR reads in MiXCR, one entry per CDR3 protein. The table records roughly 200,000 distinct CDR3 sequences, around 7% of them present only once. Sequencing used PBMCs, obtained before TCRalphabeta/CD19-depleted stem cell transplant. These receptors all come from a boy aged 2 to 9 with acute lymphoblastic leukemia, due to receive a stem cell transplant. The CDR3 runs from the conserved cysteine through the conserved F or W. Fields, in order: J gene, D gene, clone size, V gene, CDR3 protein, CDR3 DNA. The D gene is left open where the match is weak. Part of the rows lack a size; the others show once, few, many or a class for expanded clones.

j_gene: TRBJ2-7
d_gene: TRBD2
abundance: .
v_gene: TRBV6-2/TRBV6-3
CDR3aa: CASSDASGGYEQYF
CDR3nt: TGTGCCAGCAGTGACGCTAGCGGGGGCTACGAGCAGTACTTC

j_gene: TRBJ2-7
d_gene: .
abundance: many
v_gene: TRBV28
CDR3aa: CASSRPEQYF
CDR3nt: TGTGCCAGCAGTCGCCCCGAGCAGTACTTC

j_gene: TRBJ1-6
d_gene: .
abundance: .
v_gene: TRBV20-1
CDR3aa: CSARLRGSYNSPLHF
CDR3nt: TGCAGTGCTAGACTTCGGGGGTCCTATAATTCACCCCTCCACTTT

j_gene: TRBJ2-1
d_gene: TRBD1
abundance: many
v_gene: TRBV2
CDR3aa: CASSASGGVRYNEQFF
CDR3nt: TGTGCCAGCAGTGCATCAGGGGGCGTACGATACAATGAGCAGTTCTTC

j_gene: TRBJ2-3
d_gene: .
abundance: many
v_gene: TRBV28
CDR3aa: CASSLLSRGDTQYF
CDR3nt: TGTGCCAGCAGTTTATTGTCCAGGGGAGATACGCAGTATTTT

j_gene: TRBJ2-5
d_gene: TRBD2
abundance: .
v_gene: TRBV7-8
CDR3aa: CASSLARGGGETQYF
CDR3nt: TGTGCCAGCAGCTTAGCGCGCGGGGGGGGAGAGACCCAGTACTTC

j_gene: TRBJ2-7
d_gene: .
abundance: many
v_gene: TRBV20-1
CDR3aa: CSARESRSYEQYF
CDR3nt: TGCAGTGCTAGAGAATCAAGATCCTACGAGCAGTACTTC

j_gene: TRBJ1-5
d_gene: TRBD1
abundance: .
v_gene: TRBV7-2
CDR3aa: CASSLGATGNQPQHF
CDR3nt: TGTGCCAGCAGCTTAGGGGCGACAGGGAATCAGCCCCAGCATTTT

j_gene: TRBJ2-4
d_gene: TRBD1
abundance: many
v_gene: TRBV28
CDR3aa: CASSTGQGVNIQYF
CDR3nt: TGTGCCAGCAGCACCGGACAGGGAGTAAACATTCAGTACTTC

j_gene: TRBJ2-1
d_gene: .
abundance: .
v_gene: TRBV12-3/TRBV12-4
CDR3aa: CASSPNLGSYNEQFF
CDR3nt: TGTGCCAGCAGCCCCAATTTGGGGTCTTACAATGAGCAGTTCTTC

j_gene: TRBJ2-2
d_gene: .
abundance: many
v_gene: TRBV29-1
CDR3aa: CSVGGRAGELFF
CDR3nt: TGCAGCGTTGGGGGAAGGGCCGGGGAGCTGTTTTTT

j_gene: TRBJ2-7
d_gene: TRBD2
abundance: .
v_gene: TRBV12-3/TRBV12-4
CDR3aa: CASSLERGRWSEQYF
CDR3nt: TGTGCCAGCAGTTTAGAGCGGGGGAGATGGAGCGAGCAGTACTTC

j_gene: TRBJ2-1
d_gene: TRBD2
abundance: few
v_gene: TRBV11-3
CDR3aa: CASSPLPGTSGSNEQFF
CDR3nt: TGTGCCAGCAGCCCGCTCCCCGGGACTAGCGGGAGCAATGAGCAGTTCTTC

j_gene: TRBJ2-3
d_gene: .
abundance: few
v_gene: TRBV13
CDR3aa: CASSLSTYTDTQYF
CDR3nt: TGTGCCAGCAGCTTATCGACCTACACAGATACGCAGTATTTT

j_gene: TRBJ2-3
d_gene: .
abundance: many
v_gene: TRBV28
CDR3aa: CASISRGYTDTQYF
CDR3nt: TGTGCCAGCATATCCAGGGGTTACACAGATACGCAGTATTTT

j_gene: TRBJ2-7
d_gene: TRBD1
abundance: many
v_gene: TRBV5-1
CDR3aa: CASSLTQGYEQYF
CDR3nt: TGCGCCAGCAGCCTTACACAGGGGTATGAGCAGTACTTC

j_gene: TRBJ2-7
d_gene: .
abundance: few
v_gene: TRBV3-1
CDR3aa: CASSQGGLGYEQYF
CDR3nt: TGTGCCAGCAGCCAGGGGGGCTTGGGCTACGAGCAGTACTTC

j_gene: TRBJ1-6
d_gene: .
abundance: many
v_gene: TRBV7-8
CDR3aa: CASSFRESPLHF
CDR3nt: TGTGCCAGCAGCTTTAGGGAATCACCCCTCCACTTT

j_gene: TRBJ2-7
d_gene: TRBD1
abundance: .
v_gene: TRBV7-2
CDR3aa: CASSIPGTGLHEQYF
CDR3nt: TGTGCCAGCAGCATCCCGGGGACAGGGCTACACGAGCAGTACTTC

j_gene: TRBJ1-1
d_gene: .
abundance: many
v_gene: TRBV28
CDR3aa: CASVPGRGAEAFF
CDR3nt: TGTGCCAGCGTCCCCGGGAGAGGGGCTGAAGCTTTCTTT

j_gene: TRBJ1-1
d_gene: .
abundance: .
v_gene: TRBV12-3/TRBV12-4
CDR3aa: CASRDSNTEAFF
CDR3nt: TGTGCCAGCAGGGACTCGAACACTGAAGCTTTCTTT

j_gene: TRBJ1-4
d_gene: .
abundance: many
v_gene: TRBV5-1
CDR3aa: CASGPTWLGEKLFF
CDR3nt: TGCGCCAGCGGACCGACATGGTTGGGGGAAAAACTGTTTTTT

j_gene: TRBJ1-1
d_gene: .
abundance: many
v_gene: TRBV7-9
CDR3aa: CASSLEAGATEAFF
CDR3nt: TGTGCCAGCAGCTTGGAGGCAGGGGCCACTGAAGCTTTCTTT

j_gene: TRBJ2-1
d_gene: .
abundance: few
v_gene: TRBV3-1
CDR3aa: CASSHRLTVKDEQFF
CDR3nt: TGTGCCAGCAGCCATAGGCTAACTGTCAAAGATGAGCAGTTCTTC

j_gene: TRBJ2-1
d_gene: .
abundance: many
v_gene: TRBV9
CDR3aa: CASSAGIEQFF
CDR3nt: TGTGCCAGCAGCGCTGGGATTGAGCAGTTCTTC

j_gene: TRBJ2-1
d_gene: .
abundance: many
v_gene: TRBV5-6
CDR3aa: CASSLGGGGYEQFF
CDR3nt: TGTGCCAGCAGCTTGGGTGGGGGAGGCTATGAGCAGTTCTTC

j_gene: TRBJ1-5
d_gene: TRBD1
abundance: few
v_gene: TRBV3-1
CDR3aa: CASSQGGQGPDQPQHF
CDR3nt: TGTGCCAGCAGCCAGGGCGGACAGGGACCAGATCAGCCCCAGCATTTT

j_gene: TRBJ2-5
d_gene: TRBD1
abundance: many
v_gene: TRBV20-1
CDR3aa: CSAYPLGQGDQETQYF
CDR3nt: TGCAGTGCTTACCCCCTGGGACAGGGGGACCAAGAGACCCAGTACTTC

j_gene: TRBJ2-3
d_gene: TRBD1
abundance: .
v_gene: TRBV7-9
CDR3aa: CASSTDRGIDTQYF
CDR3nt: TGTGCCAGCAGCACGGACAGGGGCATAGATACGCAGTATTTT